One sample yielded the 15 T cell receptor beta chains listed below, sequenced in a study of sequential checkpoint blockade in melanoma. This table comes from immunoSEQ multiplex PCR, and its TCRdb copy is limited to in-frame clones, with some not included. Found here are several thousand clones, approximately 16% of them singletons; the top ten hold about 25%. The treatment here: randomized to nivolumab then ipilimumab (arm A) or the reverse (arm B). The sample here was tumor tissue (inferred from file names), taken from a patient given nivolumab and ipilimumab in sequence. The receptors here all came from a human donor with melanoma.

The rearrangement joins TRBV11-3 to TRBJ2-1, with 8 bases lining up with TRBD2. Germline CDR1 reads SGHNT; CDR2 reads YENEEA. CDR3 length equals 16 residues. V trimming: 5 bases; J trimming: 6 bases; junction bases outside the gene matches: 12. The CDR3 is CASSRPVASGPNEQFF. As DNA, the CDR3 is TGTGCCAGCAGCCGCCCCGTAGCTAGCGGGCCCAATGAGCAGTTCTTC.

The chain joins TRBV15 to TRBJ2-7, with no clear D. The CDR3 contains 18 residues. Germline lookup yields CDR1 LNHNV and CDR2 YYDKDF (reference sequence). V lost 0 bases and J lost 0, with 18 bases in between. The CDR3 DNA is TGTGCCACCAGCAGAGATCTGCCCGGCAGGTGGAACTCCTACGAGCAGTACTTC. Its translation: CATSRDLPGRWNSYEQYF.

The rearrangement uses TRBV28 and TRBJ2-1; D is undetermined. V dropped 6 bases and J dropped 0 bases, with 9 bases sitting between them. This CDR3 is 14 amino acids long. CDR1 MDHEN and CDR2 SYDVKM come from the germline V gene. CDR3 in amino acids: CASSLPGSYNEQFF. CDR3 nucleotide sequence: TGTGCCAGCAGCCTCCCTGGCTCCTACAATGAGCAGTTCTTC.

This chain uses TRBV28 with TRBJ1-5; tentative D call: TRBD1 (5 bases). The CDR3 has 14 amino acids. Looked up from germline, CDR1 is MDHEN and CDR2 is SYDVKM. Trimming cost V 4 bases and J 7 bases, with 14 bases left between them. This CDR3 reads CASSSLSGGQPQHF. The CDR3 DNA is TGTGCCAGCAGTTCACTCTCGGGGGGACAGCCCCAGCATTTT.

This rearrangement joins TRBV10-3 to TRBJ2-3; 12 bases line up with TRBD2. The CDR3 length is 18 residues. Germline CDR1 is ENHRY and CDR2 is SYGVKD. Germline trimming cut 2 bases from V and 5 bases from J; bases unmatched to any gene: 11. The CDR3 nucleotides are TGTGCCATCAGTGAGGGTTTGAGACTAGCGGGGGCGGGAGATACGCAGTATTTT. Encoded protein: CAISEGLRLAGAGDTQYF.

The rearrangement uses TRBV19 and TRBJ1-1, with D maybe TRBD1 (6 bases). Germline CDR1 LNHDA, CDR2 SQIVND (reference sequence). The CDR3 consists of 14 residues. The V and J ends lost 0 bases and 1 base respectively, with 6 bases between them. The CDR3 DNA sequence: TGTGCCAGTAGTATAGACAGGGGGAACACTGAAGCTTTCTTT. It codes for CASSIDRGNTEAFF.

This clone occurred a few times. The CDR3 protein is CASSLGRGYEKLFF. In nucleotides, the CDR3 is TGTGCCAGCAGCTTGGGCAGGGGGTATGAAAAACTGTTTTTT. The V and J genes are TRBV7-8 and TRBJ1-4; TRBD1 matches at 7 bases. V dropped 3 bases and J dropped 6; count of bases not matched to a gene: 4. CDR1 SGHVS and CDR2 FQNEAQ come from the germline V gene. This CDR3 region has 14 residues.

In its sample, this clone ranks as large. The J gene is TRBJ1-1, the V gene TRBV6-8; 8 bases align to TRBD1. Looked up from germline, CDR1 is MNHGY and CDR2 is SAAAGT. J was trimmed by 3 bases and V by 0 bases; bases with no gene match: 6. The CDR3 length is 16 residues. CDR3 in DNA: TGTGCCAGCAGTTACTCGACAGGGGCGGTAGACACTGAAGCTTTCTTT. Protein sequence: CASSYSTGAVDTEAFF.

This clone was picked up many times. CDR3 DNA sequence: TGTGCCAGCAGTGAAGTGGGACTAGCGGGAGCCACCGGGGAGCTGTTTTTT. Translating gives CASSEVGLAGATGELFF. The chain recombines TRBV9 with TRBJ2-2; TRBD2 matches at 14 bases. Looked up from germline, CDR1 is SGDLS and CDR2 is YYNGEE. The CDR3 is made up of 17 amino acids. Trimming took 5 bases from V and 4 from J; bases not matched to a gene: 7.

This clone was seen more than once but under ten times. The rearrangement links TRBV6-8 to TRBJ1-1; D uncertain. The V end lost 6 bases, the J end lost 0 bases, and 5 bases lay between the germline ends. CDR3 length equals 12 residues. CDR1 is MNHGY and CDR2 is SAAAGT in the germline V gene. CDR3 amino acids: CASSHMNTEAFF. The CDR3 DNA follows: TGTGCCAGCAGCCACATGAACACTGAAGCTTTCTTT.

There are a few counts of this clone. The chain employs TRBV9 and TRBJ2-7, with 10 bases aligning to TRBD1. Trimming cost V 4 bases and J 3 bases; bases outside gene matches: 7. This CDR3 has 15 amino acids. Germline CDR1 reads SGDLS; CDR2 reads YYNGEE. Here the CDR3 DNA reads TGTGCCAGCAGCTCGCCGGGGACAGGGGACTACGAGCAGTACTTC. This codes for CASSSPGTGDYEQYF.

This clone was detected many times. The rearrangement uses TRBV11-3 and TRBJ2-5, with 8 nucleotides matching TRBD2. This CDR3 has 17 residues. J gave up 1 base and V 5 bases, and 12 bases lay outside the gene matches. The germline V gene has CDR1 SGHNT and CDR2 YENEEA. CDR3: CASSPQLSGGGQETQYF. DNA for the CDR3: TGTGCCAGCAGCCCCCAATTGAGCGGGGGAGGCCAAGAGACCCAGTACTTC.

V usage is TRBV28 and J usage is TRBJ1-2; 10 bases fit TRBD1. This CDR3 has 13 amino acids. The V segment lost 8 bases and the J segment 4 bases; nucleotides outside the gene matches: 4. CDR1 is MDHEN, CDR2 SYDVKM, per germline. CDR3 loop: CASEDRGTYGYTF. Here the CDR3 DNA reads TGTGCCAGCGAGGACAGGGGGACCTATGGCTACACCTTC.

The chain's CDR3 is CASRKVGVSDYGYTF. CDR3 DNA sequence: TGTGCCAGCAGAAAAGTAGGGGTTTCTGATTATGGCTACACCTTC. The rearrangement links TRBV6-8 to TRBJ1-2, with D possibly being TRBD1 (5 bases). Trimming removed 6 bases at V and 5 bases at J, with 19 bases between. The CDR3 runs 15 residues. Germline V lookup: CDR1 MNHGY, CDR2 SAAAGT.

This clone ranks as large. The V and J genes are TRBV19 and TRBJ1-5; D gene unclear. This CDR3 is built from 12 residues. Germline values: CDR1 LNHDA, CDR2 SQIVND (reference sequence). Trimming removed 10 bases at V and 0 bases at J, with 7 bases between. The DNA of the CDR3 is TGTGCCACCCGGGGTAGCAATCAGCCCCAGCATTTT. The encoded protein is CATRGSNQPQHF.